This paragraph reports one T cell receptor beta chain. Its target is unknown. Other nucleotide sequences in the sample specify the same CDR3. This entry is derived from a study of shared clonotypes between healthy human individuals. The study's findings and limits: It was expected that sequencing depth would affect clonotype sharing among donors. With four donors compared, 4.5% to 6.5% of naive CD4 clonotypes were shared. Naive subsets typically showed greater estimated richness than memory subsets.

Sorted-subset replicate PCR reactions were performed with about 200 ng DNA, corresponding to about 32,000 T cell genomes. Assay used: immunoSEQ multiplex PCR; TCRdb lists only in-frame clones, some missing. The sample comprises some 200,000 clones, approximately 70% of which are singletons, and less than 11% rests with the top ten. V lost 0 bases and J lost 4, with 7 bases in between. There are 13 residues in the CDR3. The germline V gene encodes CDR1 SGHRS and CDR2 YFSETQ. This rearrangement joins TRBV5-1 to TRBJ2-5; D is possibly TRBD1 (5 bases). Source material: memory CD4+ T cells sorted from blood. As for subset: CD45RA-negative fraction. This TCR came from a man aged 25 to 40 in good health. The CDR3 DNA reads as TGCGCCAGCAGCTTGGGACAGAGAGAGACCCAGTACTTC. This encodes CASSLGQRETQYF.